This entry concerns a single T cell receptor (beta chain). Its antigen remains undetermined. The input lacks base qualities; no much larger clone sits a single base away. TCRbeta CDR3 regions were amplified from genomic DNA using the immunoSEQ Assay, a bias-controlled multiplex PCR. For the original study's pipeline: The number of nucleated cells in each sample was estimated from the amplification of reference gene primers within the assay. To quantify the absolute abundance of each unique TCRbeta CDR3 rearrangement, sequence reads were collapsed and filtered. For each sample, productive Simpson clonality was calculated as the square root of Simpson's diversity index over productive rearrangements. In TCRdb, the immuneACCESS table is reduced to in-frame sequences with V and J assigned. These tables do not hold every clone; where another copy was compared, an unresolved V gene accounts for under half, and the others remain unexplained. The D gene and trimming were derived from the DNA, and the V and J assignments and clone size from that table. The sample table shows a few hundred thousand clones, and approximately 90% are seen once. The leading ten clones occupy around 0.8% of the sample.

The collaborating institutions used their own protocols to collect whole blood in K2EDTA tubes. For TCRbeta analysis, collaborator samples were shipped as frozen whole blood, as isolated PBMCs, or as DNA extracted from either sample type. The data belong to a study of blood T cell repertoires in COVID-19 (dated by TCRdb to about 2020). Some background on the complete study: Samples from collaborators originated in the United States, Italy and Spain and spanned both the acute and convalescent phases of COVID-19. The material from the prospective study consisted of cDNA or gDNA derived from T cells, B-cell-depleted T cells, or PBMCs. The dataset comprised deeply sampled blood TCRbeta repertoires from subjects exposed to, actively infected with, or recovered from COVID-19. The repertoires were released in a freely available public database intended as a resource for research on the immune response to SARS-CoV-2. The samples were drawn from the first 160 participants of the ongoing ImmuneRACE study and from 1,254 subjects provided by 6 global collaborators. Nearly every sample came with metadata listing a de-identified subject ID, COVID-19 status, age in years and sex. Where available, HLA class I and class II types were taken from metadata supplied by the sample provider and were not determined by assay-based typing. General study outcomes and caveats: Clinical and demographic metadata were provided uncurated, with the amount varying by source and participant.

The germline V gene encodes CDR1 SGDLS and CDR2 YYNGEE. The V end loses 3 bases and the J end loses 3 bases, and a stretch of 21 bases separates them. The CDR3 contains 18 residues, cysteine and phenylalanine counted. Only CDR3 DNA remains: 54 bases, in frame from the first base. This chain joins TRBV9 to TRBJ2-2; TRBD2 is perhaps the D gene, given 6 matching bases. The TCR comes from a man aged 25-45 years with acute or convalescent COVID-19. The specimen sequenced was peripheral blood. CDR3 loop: CASSARLLRGEYTGELFF. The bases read TGTGCCAGCAGCGCCCGACTCCTTCGCGGGGAGTACACCGGGGAGCTGTTTTTT. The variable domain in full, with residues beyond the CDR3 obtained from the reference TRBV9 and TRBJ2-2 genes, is DSGVTQTPKHLITATGQRVTLRCSPRSGDLSVYWYQQSLDQGLQFLIQYYNGEERAKGNILERFSAQQFPDLHSELNLSSLELGDSALYFCASSARLLRGEYTGELFFGEGSRLTVL.